The 5 T cell receptor beta chains below were found in one sample sequenced in a study of CD8+ T cells in alopecia areata. cDNA prepared by RNA extraction and subsequent reverse transcription served as the template for sequencing. Using immunoSEQ multiplex PCR, the repertoire was profiled, and TCRdb retains in-frame clones only, with some absent. The table lists 110,000 to 150,000 clones, roughly 61% of them singletons. The starting material was CD4+ T cells sorted from blood, obtained at week 0. These receptors were collected from a human donor with alopecia areata.

The sample holds a few counts of this clone. The chain carries TRBV5-1 and TRBJ2-5; either TRBD1 or TRBD2 may supply D (6 bases each). This CDR3 contains 14 residues. With 0 bases removed from V and 5 bases from J, the gap between germline ends came to 11 bases. Per germline, CDR1 SGHRS and CDR2 YFSETQ. The CDR3 bases are TGCGCCAGCAGCTTGGTGGGGGGCTCGGAGACCCAGTACTTC. Encoded protein: CASSLVGGSETQYF. Looking up the rest from reference TRBV5-1 and TRBJ2-5 gives the full variable domain: KAGVTQTPRYLIKTRGQQVTLSCSPISGHRSVSWYQQTPGQGLQFLFEYFSETQRNKGNFPGRFSGRQFSNSRSEMNVSTLELGDSALYLCASSLVGGSETQYFGPGTRLLVL.

CDR3 nucleotide sequence: TGTGCCAGCGGCGGGACTAGCACAGATACGCAGTATTTT. Amino acid sequence: CASGGTSTDTQYF. The rearrangement uses TRBV5-6 and TRBJ2-3, with D maybe TRBD2 (6 bases). This CDR3 contains 13 residues. CDR1 and CDR2 from the germline V gene are SGHDT and YYEEEE. The germline V and J ends were trimmed by 7 bases and 0 bases, with 9 bases remaining between them.

V is TRBV7-9 and J is TRBJ2-7; D call uncertain. This CDR3 comprises 13 residues. The germline V gene encodes CDR1 SEHNR and CDR2 FQNEAQ (reference sequence). V dropped 8 bases and J dropped 3 bases, with 14 bases sitting between them. CDR3 loop: CASCPVWSYEQYF. CDR3 bases: TGTGCCAGCTGCCCGGTTTGGAGCTACGAGCAGTACTTC.

This chain joins TRBV7-2 and TRBJ2-5; no clear D. V was trimmed by 7 bases and J by 5 bases, leaving 8 bases between them. The germline gives CDR1 SGHTA, CDR2 FQGNSA. CDR3 length equals 11 residues. CDR3 residues: CASTQRETQYF. Written as DNA, the CDR3 is TGTGCCAGCACCCAAAGGGAGACCCAGTACTTC.

This rearrangement joins TRBV4-3 to TRBJ1-6, with D uncertain. CDR3 length: 13 amino acids. V was pared by 0 bases and J by 10 bases, with 7 bases between. Germline CDR1 is LGHNA and CDR2 is YSLEER. This CDR3 is CASSQEPGSPLHF. The CDR3 DNA sequence: TGCGCCAGCAGCCAAGAGCCGGGATCACCCCTCCACTTT.